A single sample gave rise to the 5 T cell receptor beta chains below, sequenced in a study of T cell responses to AZD1222 COVID-19 vaccine. TCRdb keeps only in-frame clones here, not all; method: immunoSEQ multiplex PCR. This sample has under 30,000 clones, with 92% found just once. This specimen was peripheral blood, taken 28 days after the second AZD1222 dose. Every receptor here comes from an adult who received the AZD1222 COVID-19 vaccine.

This chain uses TRBV7-3 with TRBJ1-2; unclear D gene. This CDR3 spans 13 amino acids. Trimming pared 5 bases from V and 4 bases from J, leaving 11 bases between. The germline CDR1 and CDR2 sequences are SGHTA and FQGTGA. The CDR3: CASSKAAGYGYTF. The CDR3 DNA follows: TGTGCCAGCAGCAAGGCCGCGGGCTATGGCTACACCTTC. The full variable domain, with the rest looked up from reference TRBV7-3 and TRBJ1-2, is GAGVSQTPSNKVTEKGKYVELRCDPISGHTALYWYRQSLGQGPEFLIYFQGTGAADDSGLPNDRFFAVRPEGSVSTLKIQRTERGDSAVYLCASSKAAGYGYTFGSGTRLTVV.

This clone has more than one count but fewer than ten. The chain employs TRBV7-6 and TRBJ1-3; TRBD1 aligns across 8 bases. CDR1 and CDR2 from the germline V gene are SGHVS and FNYEAQ. After removal of 5 bases from V and 3 bases from J, the junction contained 15 bases not matched to a gene. This CDR3 has 18 residues. As DNA, the CDR3 is TGTGCCAGCAGCCCCCCCCGACAGGGGATTAAAGATGGAAACACCATATATTTT. This gives the protein CASSPPRQGIKDGNTIYF.

V usage is TRBV6-2 or TRBV6-3 and J usage is TRBJ1-5, with TRBD1 matching over 7 bases. V trimming: 1 base; J trimming: 7 bases; junction bases outside the gene matches: 7. CDR1 is MNHEY and CDR2 is SVGEGT in the germline V gene. The CDR3 contains 15 residues. CDR3 region: CASSYYGTEIQPQHF. In DNA form, the CDR3 reads TGTGCCAGCAGTTACTACGGGACAGAAATCCAGCCCCAGCATTTT.

The chain is built from TRBV18 and TRBJ1-5, with a possible D match to TRBD1 (5 bases). The CDR3 sequence is 14 residues long. The germline V and J ends were trimmed by 2 bases and 1 base, with 6 bases remaining between them. The germline V gene has CDR1 KGHSH and CDR2 LQKENI. As DNA, the CDR3 is TGTGCCAGCTCACCAGGACACAGCAATCAGCCCCAGCATTTT. This sequence encodes CASSPGHSNQPQHF. Full variable domain (missing parts from reference TRBV18 and TRBJ1-5): NAGVMQNPRHLVRRRGQEARLRCSPMKGHSHVYWYRQLPEEGLKFMVYLQKENIIDESGMPKERFSAEFPKEGPSILRIQQVVRGDSAAYFCASSPGHSNQPQHFGDGTRLSIL.

A single count supports this clone. J is TRBJ1-6 and V is TRBV7-2, with unresolved D. CDR1 SGHTA and CDR2 FQGNSA come from the germline V gene. The length of the CDR3 is 18 residues. The V end was cut by 5 bases, the J end by 3 bases, with 20 bases between. The CDR3: CASSPKGREKNYNSPLHF. CDR3 bases: TGTGCCAGCAGCCCCAAAGGGCGGGAGAAGAACTATAATTCACCCCTCCACTTT.